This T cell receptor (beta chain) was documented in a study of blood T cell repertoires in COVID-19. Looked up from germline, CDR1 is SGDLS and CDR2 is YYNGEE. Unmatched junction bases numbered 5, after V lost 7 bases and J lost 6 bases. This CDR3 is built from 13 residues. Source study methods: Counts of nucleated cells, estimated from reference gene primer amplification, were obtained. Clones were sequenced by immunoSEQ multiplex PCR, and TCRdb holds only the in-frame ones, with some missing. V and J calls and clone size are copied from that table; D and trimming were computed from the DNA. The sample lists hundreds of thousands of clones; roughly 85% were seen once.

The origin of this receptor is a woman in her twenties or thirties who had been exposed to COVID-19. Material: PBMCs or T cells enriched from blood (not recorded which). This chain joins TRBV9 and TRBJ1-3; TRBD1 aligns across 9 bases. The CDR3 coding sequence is TGTGCCAGCGGACAGGGGAGGGAAAACACCATATATTTT. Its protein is CASGQGRENTIYF.